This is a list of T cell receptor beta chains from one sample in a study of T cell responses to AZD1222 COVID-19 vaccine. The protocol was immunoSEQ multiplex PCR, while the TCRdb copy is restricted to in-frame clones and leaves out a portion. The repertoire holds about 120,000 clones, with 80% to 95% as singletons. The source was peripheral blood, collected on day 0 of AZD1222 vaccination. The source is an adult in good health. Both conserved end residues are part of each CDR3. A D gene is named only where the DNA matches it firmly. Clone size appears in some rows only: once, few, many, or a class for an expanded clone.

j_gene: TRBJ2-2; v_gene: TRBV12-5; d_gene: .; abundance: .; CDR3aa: CASGFFQGRTGELFF; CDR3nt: TGTGCTAGTGGTTTCTTCCAGGGGCGGACCGGGGAGCTGTTTTTT
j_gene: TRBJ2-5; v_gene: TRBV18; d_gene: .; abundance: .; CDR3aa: CASSPPITTTNQETQYF; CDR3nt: TGTGCCAGCTCACCACCTATCACCACTACCAACCAAGAGACCCAGTACTTC
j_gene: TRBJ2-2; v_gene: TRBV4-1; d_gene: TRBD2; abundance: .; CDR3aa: CASSQGQLAGIGELFF; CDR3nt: TGCGCCAGCAGCCAAGGGCAACTAGCGGGAATCGGGGAGCTGTTTTTT
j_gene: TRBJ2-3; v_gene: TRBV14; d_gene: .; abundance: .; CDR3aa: CASSQEITDTQYF; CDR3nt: TGTGCCAGCAGCCAAGAAATCACAGATACGCAGTATTTT
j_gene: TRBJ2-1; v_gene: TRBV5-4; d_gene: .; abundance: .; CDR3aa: CASSPRGGAGNEQFF; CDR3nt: TGTGCCAGCAGCCCTAGAGGGGGGGCGGGCAATGAGCAGTTCTTC
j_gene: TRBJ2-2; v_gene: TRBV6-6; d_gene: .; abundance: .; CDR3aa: CASGHRGELFF; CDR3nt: TGTGCCTCCGGGCATCGCGGGGAGCTGTTTTTT
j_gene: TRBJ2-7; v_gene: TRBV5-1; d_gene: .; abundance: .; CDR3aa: CASSFQGDSYEQYF; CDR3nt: TGCGCCAGCAGCTTCCAGGGTGACTCCTACGAGCAGTACTTC
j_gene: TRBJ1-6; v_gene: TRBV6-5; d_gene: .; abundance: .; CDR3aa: CASSYSGSWNSPLHF; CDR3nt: TGTGCCAGCAGTTACTCCGGGTCATGGAATTCACCCCTCCACTTT
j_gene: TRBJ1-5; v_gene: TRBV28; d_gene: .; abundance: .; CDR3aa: CASKALGSNQPQHF; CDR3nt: TGTGCCAGCAAGGCCCTGGGCAGCAATCAGCCCCAGCATTTT
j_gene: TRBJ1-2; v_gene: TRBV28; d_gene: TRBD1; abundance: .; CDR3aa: CASNPIVRDRGINYGYTF; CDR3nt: TGTGCCAGCAACCCCATCGTGAGGGACAGAGGTATTAACTATGGCTACACCTTC
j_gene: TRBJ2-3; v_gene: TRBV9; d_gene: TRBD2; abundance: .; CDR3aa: CASSVVGLAGALDTQYF; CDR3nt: TGTGCCAGCAGCGTAGTAGGGCTAGCGGGAGCTTTAGATACGCAGTATTTT
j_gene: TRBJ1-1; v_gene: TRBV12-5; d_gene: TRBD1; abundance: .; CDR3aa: CASGSDYRGTEAFF; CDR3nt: TGTGCTAGTGGTTCGGATTACAGGGGCACTGAAGCTTTCTTT
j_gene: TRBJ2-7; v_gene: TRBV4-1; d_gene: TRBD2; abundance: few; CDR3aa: CASSRGPGGGLAGGSSYEQYF; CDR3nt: TGCGCCAGCAGCCGTGGGCCAGGCGGCGGACTAGCGGGAGGGAGCTCCTACGAGCAGTACTTC
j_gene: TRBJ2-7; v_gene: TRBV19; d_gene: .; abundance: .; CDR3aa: CASSIPGSSYEQYF; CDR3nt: TGTGCCAGTAGTATCCCAGGGAGCTCCTACGAGCAGTACTTC
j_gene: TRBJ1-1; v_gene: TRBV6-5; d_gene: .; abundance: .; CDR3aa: CASSYYDQAFF; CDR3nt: TGTGCCAGCAGTTACTACGACCAAGCTTTCTTT
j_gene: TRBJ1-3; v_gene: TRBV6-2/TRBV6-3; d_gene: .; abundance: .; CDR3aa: CASSKLSGDYGNTIYF; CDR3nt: TGTGCCAGCAGTAAACTTTCGGGGGACTACGGAAACACCATATATTTT
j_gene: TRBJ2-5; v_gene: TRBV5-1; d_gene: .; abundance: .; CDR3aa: CASTPTSQETQYF; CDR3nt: TGCGCCAGCACCCCGACTAGTCAAGAGACCCAGTACTTC
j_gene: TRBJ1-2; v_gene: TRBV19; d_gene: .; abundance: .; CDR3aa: CASSLGMAGTNYGYTF; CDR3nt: TGTGCCAGTAGTCTAGGGATGGCGGGGACTAACTATGGCTACACCTTC
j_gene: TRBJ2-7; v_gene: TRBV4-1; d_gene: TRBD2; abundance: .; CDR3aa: CASSYSGGGSYEQYF; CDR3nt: TGCGCCAGCAGTTACAGCGGGGGGGGCTCCTACGAGCAGTACTTC
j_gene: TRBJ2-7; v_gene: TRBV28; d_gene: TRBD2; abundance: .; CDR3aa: CASSVSGSSYEQYF; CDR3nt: TGTGCCAGCAGTGTTAGCGGGAGCTCCTACGAGCAGTACTTC
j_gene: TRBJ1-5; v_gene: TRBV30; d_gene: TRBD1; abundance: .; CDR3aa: CAWRGGGNNQPQHF; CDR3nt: TGTGCCTGGAGGGGAGGGGGCAACAATCAGCCCCAGCATTTT
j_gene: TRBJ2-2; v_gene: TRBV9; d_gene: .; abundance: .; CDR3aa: CASSVGDFSNTGELFF; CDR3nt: TGTGCCAGCAGCGTAGGGGACTTCTCCAACACCGGGGAGCTGTTTTTT
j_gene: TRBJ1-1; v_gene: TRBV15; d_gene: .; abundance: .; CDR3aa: CATTPTKNTEAFF; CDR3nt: TGTGCCACCACCCCCACCAAGAACACTGAAGCTTTCTTT
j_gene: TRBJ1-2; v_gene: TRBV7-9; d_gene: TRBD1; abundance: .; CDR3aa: CASRETGVRGYTF; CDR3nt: TGTGCCAGCAGGGAAACAGGGGTTCGAGGCTACACCTTC
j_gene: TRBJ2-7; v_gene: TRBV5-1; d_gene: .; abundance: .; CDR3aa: CASRTTADRGEQYF; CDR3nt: TGCGCCAGCAGGACTACGGCCGACCGGGGCGAGCAGTACTTC
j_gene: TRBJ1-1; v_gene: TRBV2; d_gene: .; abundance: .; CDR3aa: CASSVADSMNTEAFF; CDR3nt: TGTGCCAGCAGTGTGGCAGATAGTATGAACACTGAAGCTTTCTTT
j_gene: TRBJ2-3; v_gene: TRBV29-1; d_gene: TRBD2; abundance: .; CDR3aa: CSAQGLALTDTQYF; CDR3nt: TGCAGCGCCCAGGGACTAGCGCTCACAGATACGCAGTATTTT
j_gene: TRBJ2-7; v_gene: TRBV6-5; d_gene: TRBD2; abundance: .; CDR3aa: CASSYGLAGDYEQYF; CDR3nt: TGTGCCAGCAGTTACGGGCTAGCGGGAGATTACGAGCAGTACTTC